A single sample gave rise to the 9 T cell receptor beta chains below, sequenced in a study of vaccination effects on CD4 cells after COVID-19. The antigens for these receptors are not known. The repertoire was sequenced with immunoSEQ multiplex PCR; TCRdb's copy has only in-frame clones and lacks some. The repertoire includes tens of thousands of clones, around 68% of them detected once, and approximately 20% sits in the top ten. Before sequencing took place, the ViraFEST assay used viral peptide pools to expand antigen-specific CD4+ T cells. Following a roughly 9-day culture, CD4+ T cells were purified. Each vaccine recipient was nucleocapsid antibody negative and had no prior SARS-CoV-2 infection. Sequences were derived from CD4+ T cells from PBMCs cultured with SARS-CoV-2 spike peptides, sampled before COVID-19 vaccination. The source of these receptors is a human donor who received a COVID-19 vaccine.

The V call is TRBV28, the J call TRBJ2-7; D possibly corresponds to TRBD2 (5 bases). The CDR3 is 13 amino acids. Trimming pared 6 bases from V and 4 bases from J, leaving 13 bases between. Germline CDR1 reads MDHEN; CDR2 reads SYDVKM. DNA for the CDR3: TGTGCCAGCAGCGCCCCCCCGGGGTACGAGCAGTACTTC. Amino acids: CASSAPPGYEQYF.

The rearrangement joins TRBV6-2 or TRBV6-3 to TRBJ2-2; 9 nucleotides line up with TRBD2. CDR3 size: 17 residues. The V and J ends lost 0 bases and 5 bases, in that order; junction bases with no gene match: 7. Per germline, CDR1 MNHEY and CDR2 SVGEGT. DNA of the CDR3: TGTGCCAGCAGTTACTCCGGCGGGGGGGCCGAGACCGGGGAGCTGTTTTTT. Translating it yields CASSYSGGGAETGELFF.

V gene TRBV14 combines with J gene TRBJ1-5; TRBD1 might be the D (5 bases). Germline V CDR1 and CDR2: SGHDN, FVKESK. The germline V and J ends were trimmed by 3 bases and 0 bases, with 18 bases remaining between them. The CDR3 extends over 18 amino acids. The CDR3 spells CASSHLPWAGGSNQPQHF. The DNA of the CDR3 is TGTGCCAGCAGCCACCTCCCCTGGGCGGGGGGTAGCAATCAGCCCCAGCATTTT.

This chain links TRBV2 with TRBJ2-1; 14 bases fit TRBD2. Germline V gives CDR1 SNHLY, CDR2 FYNNEI. V dropped 2 bases and J dropped 6; count of bases not matched to a gene: 3. CDR3 length equals 16 residues. The CDR3 DNA reads TGTGCCAGCAGTGAACTGGGACTAGCGGGAGCCAATGAGCAGTTCTTC. This encodes CASSELGLAGANEQFF.

This sequence joins TRBV7-9 and TRBJ1-1; D is uncertain. This CDR3 comprises 13 residues. Germline V gives CDR1 SEHNR, CDR2 FQNEAQ (reference sequence). V was shortened by 6 bases and J by 0 bases, with 8 bases between the two germline ends. CDR3 protein: CASSSRVNTEAFF. The CDR3 DNA reads as TGTGCCAGCAGTTCCCGGGTGAACACTGAAGCTTTCTTT.

Details on this clone: Other DNA sequences within the sample encode an identical CDR3. The V and J genes are TRBV30 and TRBJ1-5; unclear D gene. CDR3 size: 13 residues. Germline lookup yields CDR1 GTSNPN and CDR2 SVGIG (reference sequence). V shed 1 base and J shed 2 bases, with 6 bases lying between them. The CDR3, as DNA: TGTGCCTGGAGTGGGACGGGCAATCAGCCCCAGCATTTT. Translation gives CAWSGTGNQPQHF.

The chain has TRBV12-3 or TRBV12-4 and TRBJ2-7; weak D call: TRBD1 (5 bases). Between the trimmed V and J ends, which lost 5 bases and 6 bases, there was a span of 14 bases. The CDR3 spans 13 residues. The CDR3 DNA reads as TGTGCCAGCAGTCCAGGGTCTACCGGCGAGCAGTACTTC. Its translation is CASSPGSTGEQYF.

This clone was detected a few times. The V and J genes are TRBV6-2 or TRBV6-3 and TRBJ1-2; the D gene is possibly TRBD1 (6 bases). V gave up 4 bases and J gave up 2 bases, with 14 bases separating them. The V gene's germline CDR1 is MNHEY and CDR2 SVGEGT. This CDR3 spans 15 amino acids. The CDR3 DNA sequence: TGTGCCAGCAGTTTCCACAGGGACGGCAACTATGGCTACACCTTC. It yields the protein CASSFHRDGNYGYTF.

The V and J genes are TRBV7-9 and TRBJ2-2, with D perhaps matching TRBD1 or TRBD2 (6 bases each). CDR1 is SEHNR, CDR2 FQNEAQ, per germline (reference sequence). The CDR3 consists of 16 residues. The V end lost 7 bases, the J end lost 5 bases, and 20 bases lay between the germline ends. The CDR3: CASTQSRGRGTGELFF. In DNA form, the CDR3 reads TGTGCCAGCACACAGTCCCGGGGGCGCGGTACCGGGGAGCTGTTTTTT.